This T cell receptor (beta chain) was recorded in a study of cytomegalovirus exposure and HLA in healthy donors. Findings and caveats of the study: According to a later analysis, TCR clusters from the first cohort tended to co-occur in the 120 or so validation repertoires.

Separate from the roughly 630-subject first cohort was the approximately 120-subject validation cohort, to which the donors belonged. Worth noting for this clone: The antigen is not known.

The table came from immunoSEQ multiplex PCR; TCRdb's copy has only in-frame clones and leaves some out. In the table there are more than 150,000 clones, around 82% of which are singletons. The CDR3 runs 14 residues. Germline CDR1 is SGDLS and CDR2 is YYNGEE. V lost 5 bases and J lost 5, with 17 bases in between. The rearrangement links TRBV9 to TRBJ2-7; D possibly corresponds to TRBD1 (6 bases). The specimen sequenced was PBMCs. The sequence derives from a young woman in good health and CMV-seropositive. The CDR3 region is CASSGSGTFHEQYF. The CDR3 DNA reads TGTGCCAGCAGTGGATCCGGGACATTCCACGAGCAGTACTTC.